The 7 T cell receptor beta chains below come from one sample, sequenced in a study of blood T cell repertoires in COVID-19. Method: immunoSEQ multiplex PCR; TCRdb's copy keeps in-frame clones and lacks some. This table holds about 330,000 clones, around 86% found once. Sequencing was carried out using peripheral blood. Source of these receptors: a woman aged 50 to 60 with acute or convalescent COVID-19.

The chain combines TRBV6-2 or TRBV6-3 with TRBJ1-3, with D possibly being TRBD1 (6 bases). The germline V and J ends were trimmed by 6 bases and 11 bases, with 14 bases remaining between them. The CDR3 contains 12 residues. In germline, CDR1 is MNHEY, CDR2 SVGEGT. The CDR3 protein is CASSGQWGAIYF. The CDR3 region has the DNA TGTGCCAGCAGCGGACAGTGGGGAGCCATATATTTT.

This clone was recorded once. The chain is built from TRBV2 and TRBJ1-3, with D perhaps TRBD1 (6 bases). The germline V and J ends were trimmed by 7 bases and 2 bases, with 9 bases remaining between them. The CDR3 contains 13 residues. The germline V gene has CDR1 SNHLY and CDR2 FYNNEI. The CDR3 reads CASTWTAGNTIYF. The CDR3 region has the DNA TGTGCCAGCACCTGGACAGCTGGAAACACCATATATTTT.

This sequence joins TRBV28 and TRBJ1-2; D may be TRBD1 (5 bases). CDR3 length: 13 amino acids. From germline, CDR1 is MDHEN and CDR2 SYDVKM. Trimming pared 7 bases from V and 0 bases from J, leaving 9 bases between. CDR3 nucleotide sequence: TGTGCCAGCAACAGGATCCCTAACTATGGCTACACCTTC. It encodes CASNRIPNYGYTF.

The CDR3 loop reads CASSSIREHRSEQYF. The CDR3 DNA sequence: TGTGCCAGCAGCTCGATACGGGAACATCGGTCCGAGCAGTACTTC. V usage is TRBV7-9 and J usage is TRBJ2-7; TRBD2 is a possible D gene (5 bases). V was pared by 4 bases and J by 6 bases, with 19 bases between. This CDR3 contains 15 residues. CDR1 and CDR2 from the germline V gene are SEHNR and FQNEAQ (reference sequence).

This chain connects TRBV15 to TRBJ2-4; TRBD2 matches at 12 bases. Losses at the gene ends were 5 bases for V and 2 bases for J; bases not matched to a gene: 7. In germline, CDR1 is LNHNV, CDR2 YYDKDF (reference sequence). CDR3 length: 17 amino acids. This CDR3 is CATSRWTSGNSKNIQYF. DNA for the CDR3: TGTGCCACCAGCCGTTGGACTAGCGGGAACTCCAAAAACATTCAGTACTTC. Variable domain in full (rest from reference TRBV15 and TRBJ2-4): DAMVIQNPRYQVTQFGKPVTLSCSQTLNHNVMYWYQQKSSQAPKLLFHYYDKDFNNEADTPDNFQSRRPNTSFCFLDIRSPGLGDTAMYLCATSRWTSGNSKNIQYFGAGTRLSVL.

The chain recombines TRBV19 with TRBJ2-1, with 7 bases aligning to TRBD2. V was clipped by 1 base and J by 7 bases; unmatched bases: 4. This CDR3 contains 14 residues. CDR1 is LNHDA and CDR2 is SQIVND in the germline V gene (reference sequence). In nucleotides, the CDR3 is TGTGCCAGTAGTATAGTCTGGGAGGGGAATGAGCAGTTCTTC. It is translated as CASSIVWEGNEQFF.

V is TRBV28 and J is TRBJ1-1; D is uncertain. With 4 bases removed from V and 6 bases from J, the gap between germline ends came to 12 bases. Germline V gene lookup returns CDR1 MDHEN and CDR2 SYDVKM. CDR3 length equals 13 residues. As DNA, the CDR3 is TGTGCCAGCAGTTCCCTTCCGGGTTCTGAAGCTTTCTTT. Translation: CASSSLPGSEAFF.